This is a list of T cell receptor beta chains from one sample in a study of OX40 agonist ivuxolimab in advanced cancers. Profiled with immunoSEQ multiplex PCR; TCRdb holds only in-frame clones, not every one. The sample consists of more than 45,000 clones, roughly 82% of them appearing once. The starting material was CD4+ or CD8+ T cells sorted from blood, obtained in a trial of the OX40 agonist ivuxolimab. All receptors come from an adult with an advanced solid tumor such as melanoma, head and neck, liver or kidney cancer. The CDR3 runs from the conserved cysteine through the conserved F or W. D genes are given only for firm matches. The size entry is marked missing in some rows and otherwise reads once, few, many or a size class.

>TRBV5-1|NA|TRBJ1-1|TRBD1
CASSLTGQGANTEAFF
TGCGCCAGCAGCTTGACCGGACAGGGGGCAAACACTGAAGCTTTCTTT
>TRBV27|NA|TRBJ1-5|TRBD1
CASSELGQVGQPQHF
TGTGCCAGCAGTGAGCTAGGACAGGTCGGTCAGCCCCAGCATTTT
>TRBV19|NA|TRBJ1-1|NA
CASSDRMNTEAFF
TGTGCCAGTAGTGATAGGATGAACACTGAAGCTTTCTTT
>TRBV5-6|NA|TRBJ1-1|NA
CASNKWDKAEAFF
TGTGCCAGCAACAAGTGGGACAAGGCTGAAGCTTTCTTT
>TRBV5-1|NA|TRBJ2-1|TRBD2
CASSTGLAGEAVYNEQFF
TGCGCCAGCAGCACAGGACTAGCGGGAGAGGCGGTTTACAATGAGCAGTTCTTC
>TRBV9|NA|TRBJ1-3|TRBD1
CASSVGTGHSGNTIYF
TGTGCCAGCAGCGTAGGGACAGGCCACTCTGGAAACACCATATATTTT
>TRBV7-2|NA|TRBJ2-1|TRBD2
CASTLTPLAGAQFF
TGTGCCAGCACCCTAACCCCACTAGCGGGGGCGCAGTTCTTC
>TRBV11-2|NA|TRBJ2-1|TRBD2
CASSPRLAGVYNEQFF
TGTGCCAGCAGCCCCCGACTAGCGGGGGTTTACAATGAGCAGTTCTTC
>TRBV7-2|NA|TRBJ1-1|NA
CASSYRGGTEAFF
TGTGCCAGCAGCTACCGGGGAGGCACTGAAGCTTTCTTT
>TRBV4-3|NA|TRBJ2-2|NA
CASSQSGAGTGELFF
TGCGCCAGCAGCCAATCAGGGGCAGGCACCGGGGAGCTGTTTTTT
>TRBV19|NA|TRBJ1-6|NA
CASNNLRGGNSPLHF
TGTGCCAGTAATAACCTACGGGGGGGCAATTCACCCCTCCACTTT
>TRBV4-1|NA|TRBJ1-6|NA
CASSQVGVSYNSPLHF
TGCGCCAGCAGCCAAGTAGGCGTCTCCTATAATTCACCCCTCCACTTT
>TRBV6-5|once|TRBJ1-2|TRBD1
CASSRSTGGNGYTF
TGTGCCAGCAGCCGATCGACAGGGGGCAATGGCTACACCTTC
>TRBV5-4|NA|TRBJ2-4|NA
CASSQVRTDLAKNIQYF
TGTGCCAGCAGCCAAGTCCGGACAGACCTAGCCAAAAACATTCAGTACTTC
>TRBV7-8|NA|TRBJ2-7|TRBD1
CASSWGQYYEQYF
TGTGCCAGCAGCTGGGGACAGTACTACGAGCAGTACTTC
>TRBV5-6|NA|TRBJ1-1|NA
CASSSQGRGNTEAFF
TGTGCCAGCAGCTCACAGGGAAGGGGGAACACTGAAGCTTTCTTT
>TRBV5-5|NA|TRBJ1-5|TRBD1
CASSITTGAVQPQHF
TGTGCCAGCAGCATAACGACAGGGGCCGTTCAGCCCCAGCATTTT
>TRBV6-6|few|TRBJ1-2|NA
CAASRAGTYGYTF
TGTGCCGCATCACGGGCAGGGACCTATGGCTACACCTTC
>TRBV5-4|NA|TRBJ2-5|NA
CASSSTGHRQETQYF
TGTGCCAGCAGCTCGACGGGACACCGACAAGAGACCCAGTACTTC
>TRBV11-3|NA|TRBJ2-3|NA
CASSPDRYTDTQYF
TGTGCCAGCAGCCCCGACAGATACACAGATACGCAGTATTTT
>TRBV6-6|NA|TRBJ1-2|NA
CASSPGNYGYTF
TGTGCCAGCAGTCCCGGGAACTATGGCTACACCTTC
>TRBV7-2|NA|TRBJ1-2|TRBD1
CASSSRDRATNYGYTF
TGTGCCAGCAGCTCCCGGGACAGGGCGACTAACTATGGCTACACCTTC
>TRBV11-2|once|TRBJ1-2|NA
CASSLDVGREGGYTF
TGTGCCAGCAGCTTAGATGTAGGCAGGGAGGGTGGCTACACCTTC
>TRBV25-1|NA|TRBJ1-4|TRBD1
CASSDPRQGNEKLFF
TGTGCCAGCAGTGACCCCCGACAGGGCAATGAAAAACTGTTTTTT
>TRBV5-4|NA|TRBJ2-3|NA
CASTGAVDTQYF
TGTGCCAGCACGGGAGCGGTAGATACGCAGTATTTT
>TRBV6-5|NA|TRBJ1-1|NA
CASSGGRNTEAFF
TGTGCCAGCAGTGGAGGGAGGAACACTGAAGCTTTCTTT
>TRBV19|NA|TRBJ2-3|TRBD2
CASRMTSASTDTQYF
TGTGCCAGTAGAATGACTAGCGCGTCCACTGATACGCAGTATTTT
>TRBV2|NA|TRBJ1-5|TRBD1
CASTRDRGSNQPQHF
TGTGCCAGCACCAGGGACAGGGGAAGCAATCAGCCCCAGCATTTT
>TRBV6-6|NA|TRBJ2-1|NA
CASSRSLLGDEQFF
TGTGCCAGCAGTCGTTCCCTACTAGGCGATGAGCAGTTCTTC
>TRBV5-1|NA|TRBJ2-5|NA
CASSLASTAGETQYF
TGCGCCAGCAGCTTGGCCTCTACAGCGGGAGAGACCCAGTACTTC
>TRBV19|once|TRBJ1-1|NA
CASSIQRMNTEAFF
TGTGCCAGTAGTATTCAGAGAATGAACACTGAAGCTTTCTTT